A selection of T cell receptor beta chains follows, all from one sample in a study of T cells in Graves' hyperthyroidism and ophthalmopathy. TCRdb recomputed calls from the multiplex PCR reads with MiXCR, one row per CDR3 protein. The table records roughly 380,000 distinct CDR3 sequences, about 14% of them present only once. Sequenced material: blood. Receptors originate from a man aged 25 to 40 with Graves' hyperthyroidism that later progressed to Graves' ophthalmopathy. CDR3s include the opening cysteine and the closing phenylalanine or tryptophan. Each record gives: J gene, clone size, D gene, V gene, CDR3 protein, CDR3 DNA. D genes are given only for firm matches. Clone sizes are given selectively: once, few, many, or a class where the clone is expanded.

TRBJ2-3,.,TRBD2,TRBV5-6,CASSASGLDFPDTQYF,TGTGCCAGCAGTGCCTCGGGACTAGACTTCCCAGATACGCAGTATTTT
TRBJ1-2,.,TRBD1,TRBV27,CASSLQHPGQNYGYTF,TGTGCCAGCAGTCTACAACACCCGGGACAGAACTATGGCTACACCTTC
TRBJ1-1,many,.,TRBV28,CASSPGTGYTEAFF,TGTGCCAGCAGTCCAGGGACTGGGTACACTGAAGCTTTCTTT
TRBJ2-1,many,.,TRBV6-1,CASSPNYGDNEQFF,TGTGCCAGCAGTCCAAATTACGGTGACAATGAGCAGTTCTTC
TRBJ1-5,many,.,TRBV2,CASKQGGQPQHF,TGTGCCAGCAAACAGGGTGGGCAGCCCCAGCATTTT
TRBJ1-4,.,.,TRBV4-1,CASSQPLRSEKLFF,TGCGCCAGCAGCCAACCCCTGAGAAGTGAAAAACTGTTTTTT
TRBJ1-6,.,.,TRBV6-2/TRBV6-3,CASSRDDNSPLHF,TGTGCCAGCAGCCGGGACGATAATTCACCCCTCCACTTT
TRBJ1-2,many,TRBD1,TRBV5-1,CASSLPPWTGGYGYTF,TGCGCCAGCAGCTTGCCCCCTTGGACAGGAGGGTATGGCTACACCTTC
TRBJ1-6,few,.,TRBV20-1,CSARGAGRSPLHF,TGCAGTGCTAGAGGGGCAGGGCGCTCACCCCTCCACTTT
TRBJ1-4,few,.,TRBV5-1,CASSVGTLGEKLFF,TGCGCCAGCAGCGTCGGGACACTTGGTGAAAAACTGTTTTTT
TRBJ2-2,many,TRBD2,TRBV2,CASSPSGVPSGELFF,TGTGCCAGCAGCCCCAGCGGGGTCCCTAGCGGGGAGCTGTTTTTT
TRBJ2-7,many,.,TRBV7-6,CASSLAGFVYEQYF,TGTGCCAGCAGCTTAGCGGGGTTTGTTTACGAGCAGTACTTC
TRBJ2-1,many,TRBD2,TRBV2,CASSSFEGTSGGLGDEQFF,TGTGCCAGCAGTTCCTTTGAAGGGACTAGCGGGGGCTTAGGGGATGAGCAGTTCTTC
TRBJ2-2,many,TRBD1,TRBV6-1,CASSSGTGTGELFF,TGTGCCAGCAGCTCCGGGACAGGGACCGGGGAGCTGTTTTTT
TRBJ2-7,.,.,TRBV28,CASKGAGRNEQYF,TGTGCCAGCAAGGGCGCAGGACGCAACGAGCAGTACTTC
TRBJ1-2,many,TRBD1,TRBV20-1,CSARRGQDGYTF,TGCAGTGCTAGACGGGGACAGGATGGCTACACCTTC
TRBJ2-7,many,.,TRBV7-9,CASSLKDGHGYEQYF,TGTGCCAGCAGCTTAAAGGACGGGCATGGTTACGAGCAGTACTTC
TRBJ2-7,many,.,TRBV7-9,CASTKRDPPYEQYF,TGTGCCAGCACCAAGCGAGATCCGCCCTACGAGCAGTACTTC
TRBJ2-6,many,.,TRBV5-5,CASSLEWQGLTF,TGTGCCAGCAGCTTGGAGTGGCAAGGCCTGACTTTC
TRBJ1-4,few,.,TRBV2,CASRGTPTANEKLFF,TGTGCCAGCAGGGGGACACCGACGGCTAATGAAAAACTGTTTTTT
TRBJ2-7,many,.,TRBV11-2,CASSLNRAGEQYF,TGTGCCAGCAGCTTAAACAGGGCTGGCGAGCAGTACTTC
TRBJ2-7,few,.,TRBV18,CASSPPSKAGLFYEQYF,TGTGCCAGCTCACCACCCAGTAAGGCAGGGTTGTTCTACGAGCAGTACTTC
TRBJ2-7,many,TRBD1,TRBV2,CASSRGTGRGEQYF,TGTGCCAGCAGTCGGGGGACAGGTAGGGGCGAGCAGTACTTC
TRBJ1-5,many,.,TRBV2,CASSEASGFSQPQHF,TGTGCCAGCAGTGAAGCGTCAGGGTTCAGTCAGCCCCAGCATTTT
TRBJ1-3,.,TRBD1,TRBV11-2,CASSFSTGAGNTIYF,TGTGCCAGCAGCTTCTCGACAGGGGCTGGAAACACCATATATTTT
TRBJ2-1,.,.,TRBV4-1,CASSQTGVPSYNEQFF,TGCGCCAGCAGCCAGACCGGGGTGCCCTCCTACAATGAGCAGTTCTTC
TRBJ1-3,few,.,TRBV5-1,CASSLGPLTPGSGNTIYF,TGCGCCAGCAGCTTGGGGCCCCTAACGCCCGGCTCTGGAAACACCATATATTTT
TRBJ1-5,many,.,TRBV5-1,CASSPEGDQPQHF,TGCGCCAGCAGCCCCGAAGGGGATCAGCCCCAGCATTTT
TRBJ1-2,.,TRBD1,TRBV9,CASSGQGGYTF,TGTGCCAGCAGCGGACAGGGTGGCTACACCTTC
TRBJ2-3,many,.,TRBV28,CASSLSASSTDTQYF,TGTGCCAGCAGTTTATCGGCGTCTAGCACAGATACGCAGTATTTT
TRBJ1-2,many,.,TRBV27,CASTPTSAGGQGYGYTF,TGTGCCAGCACTCCAACATCTGCCGGGGGCCAGGGCTATGGCTACACCTTC
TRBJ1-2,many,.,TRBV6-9,CASSYTQGTNYGYTF,TGTGCCAGCAGTTATACCCAGGGGACTAACTATGGCTACACCTTC
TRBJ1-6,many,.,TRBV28,CASSLSGNGNSPLHF,TGTGCCAGCAGTTTATCCGGGAATGGGAATTCACCCCTCCACTTT
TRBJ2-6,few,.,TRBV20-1,CSARQPGANVLTF,TGCAGTGCCCGACAGCCTGGGGCCAACGTCCTGACTTTC
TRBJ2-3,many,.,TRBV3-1,CASSQKGLPTDTQYF,TGTGCCAGCAGCCAAAAGGGGCTCCCCACAGATACGCAGTATTTT
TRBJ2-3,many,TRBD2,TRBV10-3,CAISESSLAGGITDTQYF,TGTGCCATCAGTGAGTCCTCCCTAGCGGGGGGGATCACAGATACGCAGTATTTT
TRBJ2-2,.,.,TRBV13,CASSSKGTTGELFF,TGTGCCAGCAGCTCGAAGGGGACCACCGGGGAGCTGTTTTTT
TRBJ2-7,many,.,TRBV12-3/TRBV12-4,CASSFGRAYEQYF,TGTGCCAGCAGTTTCGGCAGAGCCTACGAGCAGTACTTC
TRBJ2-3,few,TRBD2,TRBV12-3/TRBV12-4,CASSLRTSGYWADTQYF,TGTGCCAGCAGTCTTAGGACTAGCGGGTACTGGGCAGATACGCAGTATTTT
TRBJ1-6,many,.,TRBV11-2,CASSHHVGINSPLHF,TGTGCCAGCAGCCACCATGTAGGAATAAATTCACCCCTCCACTTT